The rows below give T cell receptor beta chains drawn from one sample of a study. The repertoire was sequenced with immunoSEQ multiplex PCR; TCRdb's copy has only in-frame clones and lacks some. The data show about 50,000 clones, with approximately 93% seen just once and 9.5% to 12% held by the top ten. Sequenced sample: PBMCs. Every receptor here comes from a man aged 40-50 years with rheumatoid arthritis. Each CDR3 is given with its conserved first and last residue. D genes are given only for firm matches. Only some rows state a clone size, as once, few, many or a class for expanded clones.

>TRBV7-3|TRBJ2-2|-|-
CASSLTGVRRNTGELFF
TGTGCCAGCAGCTTAACGGGCGTGCGGAGGAACACCGGGGAGCTGTTTTTT
>TRBV6-1|TRBJ1-6|-|few
CASSEAGRAWALHF
TGTGCCAGCAGTGAAGCAGGGAGGGCTTGGGCCCTCCACTTT
>TRBV5-1|TRBJ2-1|TRBD1|-
CASTIIGGDEQFF
TGCGCCAGCACAATAATAGGGGGCGATGAGCAGTTCTTC
>TRBV28|TRBJ1-1|-|once
CASSPGTGPGTEAFF
TGTGCCAGCAGTCCTGGAACAGGGCCGGGCACTGAAGCTTTCTTT
>TRBV6-5|TRBJ2-1|TRBD1|-
CASSYSGQGAYNEQFF
TGTGCCAGCAGTTACTCGGGACAGGGGGCCTACAATGAGCAGTTCTTC
>TRBV30|TRBJ1-1|-|-
CAWMKAMNTEAFF
TGTGCCTGGATGAAAGCAATGAACACTGAAGCTTTCTTT
>TRBV15|TRBJ1-3|-|-
CATSRGDTGSGNTIYF
TGTGCCACCAGCAGAGGCGACACAGGCTCTGGAAACACCATATATTTT
>TRBV27|TRBJ1-4|-|few
CASSWGPVNEKLFF
TGTGCCAGCAGTTGGGGCCCGGTTAATGAAAAACTGTTTTTT
>TRBV5-5|TRBJ2-1|TRBD2|-
CASSSGTSAYNEQFF
TGTGCCAGCAGCTCCGGGACTAGCGCTTACAATGAGCAGTTCTTC
>TRBV29-1|TRBJ1-1|-|-
CSACITVSFPFF
TGCAGCGCGTGTATAACAGTTTCATTTCCTTTCTTT
>TRBV7-9|TRBJ1-3|-|-
CASSSGPSSGNTIYF
TGTGCCAGCAGCTCCGGACCCTCCTCTGGAAACACCATATATTTT
>TRBV28|TRBJ1-1|-|-
CASSPEKMTGNTEAFF
TGTGCCAGCAGCCCCGAAAAGATGACAGGGAACACTGAAGCTTTCTTT
>TRBV7-2|TRBJ2-5|TRBD2|-
CASSLGTSGSGETQYF
TGTGCCAGCAGCCTAGGGACTAGCGGGAGCGGAGAGACCCAGTACTTC
>TRBV5-1|TRBJ1-6|TRBD1|-
CASSLAQGAPKNSPLHF
TGCGCCAGCAGCTTGGCCCAGGGGGCGCCGAAAAATTCACCCCTCCACTTT
>TRBV25-1|TRBJ2-1|TRBD1|-
CASSEEGGTGEWNEQFF
TGTGCCAGCAGTGAGGAGGGAGGGACAGGGGAGTGGAATGAGCAGTTCTTC
>TRBV9|TRBJ2-1|TRBD2|-
CASSAGTSEYNEQFF
TGTGCCAGCAGCGCCGGGACTAGCGAGTACAATGAGCAGTTCTTC
>TRBV5-1|TRBJ1-5|TRBD1|-
CASSSGQGNQPQHF
TGCGCCAGCAGCTCGGGACAGGGAAATCAGCCCCAGCATTTT
>TRBV7-3|TRBJ2-7|TRBD2|once
CASSEGGSASYEQYF
TGTGCCAGCAGTGAGGGCGGGAGTGCCTCCTACGAGCAGTACTTC
>TRBV7-3|TRBJ2-6|-|-
CASSSDSSGANVLTF
TGTGCCAGCAGCTCAGACAGCTCTGGGGCCAACGTCCTGACTTTC
>TRBV6-7|TRBJ2-7|-|-
CASSYRPSSVHEQYF
TGTGCCAGCAGTTACCGGCCATCCTCCGTCCACGAGCAGTACTTC
>TRBV6-2/TRBV6-3|TRBJ1-5|-|-
CASSRTVQPQHF
TGTGCCAGCAGTCGGACGGTACAGCCCCAGCATTTT
>TRBV6-1|TRBJ2-7|-|-
CASSEKGPYEQYF
TGTGCCAGCAGTGAAAAGGGCCCCTACGAGCAGTACTTC
>TRBV28|TRBJ2-7|TRBD2|-
CASRGTRSYEQYF
TGTGCCAGCAGGGGGACTAGATCCTACGAGCAGTACTTC
>TRBV7-3|TRBJ2-1|-|-
CASSSSYYNEQFF
TGTGCCAGCAGCTCCTCGTACTACAATGAGCAGTTCTTC
>TRBV29-1|TRBJ2-1|-|-
CSVGWYAHEQFF
TGCAGCGTGGGTTGGTATGCACATGAGCAGTTCTTC
>TRBV9|TRBJ2-5|-|-
CASSVAPSKVETQYF
TGTGCCAGCAGCGTAGCCCCTAGTAAAGTAGAGACCCAGTACTTC
>TRBV28|TRBJ2-7|TRBD2|-
CASSFAGGPYEQYF
TGTGCCAGCAGTTTCGCGGGAGGGCCCTACGAGCAGTACTTC
>TRBV20-1|TRBJ2-3|TRBD2|medium-sized
CSASTRLASTDTQYF
TGCAGTGCTAGTACTCGACTAGCTAGCACAGATACGCAGTATTTT
>TRBV4-3|TRBJ2-7|-|-
CASSQDYGSPFFYEQYF
TGCGCCAGCAGCCAAGATTACGGGAGCCCCTTTTTCTACGAGCAGTACTTC
>TRBV5-3|TRBJ1-2|-|-
CARSLSASRYGGYTF
TGTGCCAGAAGCTTGAGCGCGAGCAGATATGGTGGCTACACCTTC
>TRBV7-2|TRBJ1-4|-|-
CASSFYGNGEKLFF
TGTGCCAGCAGCTTTTACGGGAACGGCGAAAAACTGTTTTTT
>TRBV4-3|TRBJ2-2|-|-
CASSQDDPRVGGELFF
TGCGCCAGCAGCCAAGACGACCCCAGGGTCGGCGGGGAGCTGTTTTTT
>TRBV6-5|TRBJ1-2|TRBD1|-
CASSFIQGVGYTF
TGTGCCAGCAGTTTCATACAGGGGGTTGGCTACACCTTC
>TRBV7-9|TRBJ1-6|-|-
CASSLGTQTNSPLHF
TGTGCCAGCAGCTTAGGGACTCAGACCAATTCACCCCTCCACTTT
>TRBV6-4|TRBJ2-6|TRBD2|-
CASSDSGGASGANVLTF
TGTGCCAGCAGTGACTCCGGGGGGGCGTCTGGGGCCAACGTCCTGACTTTC
>TRBV5-1|TRBJ2-5|-|-
CASSLSTRQETQYF
TGCGCCAGCAGCTTGAGTACAAGGCAAGAGACCCAGTACTTC
>TRBV28|TRBJ2-7|-|-
CASSLWGEQYF
TGTGCCAGCAGTTTATGGGGGGAGCAGTACTTC
>TRBV6-5|TRBJ1-4|-|-
CASSRGRGEKLFF
TGTGCCAGCAGCCGGGGCCGGGGGGAAAAACTGTTTTTT
>TRBV18|TRBJ2-3|-|-
CASSPDGSGDRGASTDTQYF
TGTGCCAGCTCACCAGATGGCTCAGGGGATCGGGGGGCTAGCACAGATACGCAGTATTTT
>TRBV18|TRBJ2-2|TRBD1|-
CASSPQGQGTNTGELFF
TGTGCCAGCTCACCCCAGGGACAGGGGACGAACACCGGGGAGCTGTTTTTT
>TRBV5-1|TRBJ2-5|-|-
CASSLDVGALKETQYF
TGCGCCAGCAGCTTGGATGTGGGGGCCCTTAAAGAGACCCAGTACTTC
>TRBV19|TRBJ2-1|TRBD1|-
CASTNPKHPGQGGYEQFF
TGTGCCAGTACCAACCCAAAACACCCGGGACAGGGAGGCTATGAGCAGTTCTTC
>TRBV6-2/TRBV6-3|TRBJ2-3|TRBD2|-
CASSYPPSGGYSTDTQYF
TGTGCCAGCAGTTACCCGCCTAGCGGGGGTTATAGCACAGATACGCAGTATTTT
>TRBV5-5|TRBJ1-1|-|-
CASSPGGTNTEAFF
TGTGCCAGCAGCCCCGGGGGTACGAACACTGAAGCTTTCTTT
>TRBV4-1|TRBJ1-4|-|-
CASSDRVANEKLFF
TGCGCCAGCAGTGATAGAGTAGCTAATGAAAAACTGTTTTTT
>TRBV30|TRBJ2-2|-|-
CAWTRAVTGELFF
TGTGCCTGGACCAGGGCAGTAACCGGGGAGCTGTTTTTT
>TRBV5-1|TRBJ2-7|-|-
CASSLVTSLAYEQYF
TGCGCCAGCAGCTTGGTAACTAGTCTCGCCTACGAGCAGTACTTC
>TRBV5-6|TRBJ2-1|-|few
CASSLRRLTRSSYNEQFF
TGTGCCAGCAGCTTGCGACGCCTTACTAGGAGCTCCTACAATGAGCAGTTCTTC
>TRBV5-1|TRBJ2-1|-|-
CASSLFLGHLQGNNEQFF
TGCGCCAGCAGCTTGTTTCTGGGACACCTACAAGGGAACAATGAGCAGTTCTTC
>TRBV2|TRBJ1-1|TRBD1|-
CASSGQGGRNTEAFF
TGTGCCAGCAGTGGACAGGGCGGGCGGAACACTGAAGCTTTCTTT
>TRBV30|TRBJ2-1|TRBD2|-
CAWSSTLAGDGNEQFF
TGTGCCTGGAGTTCCACACTAGCGGGGGACGGCAATGAGCAGTTCTTC
>TRBV6-5|TRBJ2-7|TRBD2|-
CASSPGTSGPYEQYF
TGTGCCAGCAGTCCGGGGACTAGCGGTCCCTACGAGCAGTACTTC
>TRBV5-1|TRBJ2-3|-|-
CASRAASTDTQYF
TGCGCCAGCAGGGCAGCTAGCACAGATACGCAGTATTTT
>TRBV7-2|TRBJ1-1|-|once
CASSLSSGAYTEAFF
TGTGCCAGCAGCTTATCATCGGGGGCGTACACTGAAGCTTTCTTT
>TRBV3-1/TRBV3-2|TRBJ2-2|-|-
CASSPSPSPGELFF
TGTGCCAGCAGCCCAAGTCCGTCACCCGGGGAGCTGTTTTTT